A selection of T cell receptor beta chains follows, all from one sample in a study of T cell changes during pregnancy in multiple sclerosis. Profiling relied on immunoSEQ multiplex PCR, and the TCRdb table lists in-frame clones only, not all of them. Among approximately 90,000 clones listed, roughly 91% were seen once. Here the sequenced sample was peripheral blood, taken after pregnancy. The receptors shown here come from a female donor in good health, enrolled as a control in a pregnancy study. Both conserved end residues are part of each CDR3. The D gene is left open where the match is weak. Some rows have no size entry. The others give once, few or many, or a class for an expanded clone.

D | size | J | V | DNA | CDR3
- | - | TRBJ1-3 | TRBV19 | TGTGCCAGTAGTACCGTTTGGAGAGCTGGAAACACCATATATTTT | CASSTVWRAGNTIYF
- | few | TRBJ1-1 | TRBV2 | TGTGCCAGCAGCAAGACATCTGTGAACACTGAAGCTTTCTTT | CASSKTSVNTEAFF
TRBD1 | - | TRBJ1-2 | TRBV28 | TGTGCCAGCAGTCTGACAGGGGACATCTATGGCTACACCTTC | CASSLTGDIYGYTF
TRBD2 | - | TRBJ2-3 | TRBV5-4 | TGTGCCAGCAGCTCCCTTAGCGGGGGGGCCACAGATACGCAGTATTTT | CASSSLSGGATDTQYF
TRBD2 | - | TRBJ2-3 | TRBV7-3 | TGTGCCAGCAGCCGGTCGGGGGGGCCGGGAGATACGCAGTATTTT | CASSRSGGPGDTQYF
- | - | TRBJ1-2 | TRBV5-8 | TGTGCCAGCAGCTTGGGGACAGCCAACTATGGCTACACCTTC | CASSLGTANYGYTF
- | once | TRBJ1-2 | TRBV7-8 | TGTGCCAGCAGCTCCGGGAGACCTCAGGGTCGAGGCTACACCTTC | CASSSGRPQGRGYTF
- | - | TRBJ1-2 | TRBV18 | TGTGCCAGCTCACCACCGGCTCCGGGGGACTATGGCTACACCTTC | CASSPPAPGDYGYTF
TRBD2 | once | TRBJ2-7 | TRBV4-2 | TGTGCCAGCAGCCAACCCACGGGGGGGAACGAGCAGTACTTC | CASSQPTGGNEQYF
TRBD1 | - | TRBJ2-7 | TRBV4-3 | TGCGCCAGCAGCCGAGCGGGACAGGGACAGGTCGAGCAGTACTTC | CASSRAGQGQVEQYF
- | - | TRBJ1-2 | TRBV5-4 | TGTGCCAGCAGCCGCGGACAGAGATATGGCTACACCTTC | CASSRGQRYGYTF
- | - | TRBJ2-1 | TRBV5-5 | TGTGCCAGCAGCGCTGGACAGCAGACCTACAATGAGCAGTTCTTC | CASSAGQQTYNEQFF
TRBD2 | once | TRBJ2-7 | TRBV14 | TGTGCCAGCAGCCAAGACGCACTACGGGGGGGGTCCTACGAGCAGTACTTC | CASSQDALRGGSYEQYF
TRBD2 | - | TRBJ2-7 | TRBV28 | TGTGCCAGCAGTTTTGCTAGCGGGGGGAGCTACGAGCAGTACTTC | CASSFASGGSYEQYF
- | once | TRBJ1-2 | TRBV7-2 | TGTGCCAGCAGCTTAGCCCCTACTAACTATGGCTACACCTTC | CASSLAPTNYGYTF
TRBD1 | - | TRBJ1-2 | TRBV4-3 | TGCGCCAGCAGCCAAGAGACAGGGTCTAACTATGGCTACACCTTC | CASSQETGSNYGYTF
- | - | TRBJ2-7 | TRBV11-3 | TGTGCCAGCAGCTTAGAAGCGACAGGCGAGCAGTACTTC | CASSLEATGEQYF
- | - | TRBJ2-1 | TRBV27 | TGTGCCAGCAGTTTGAAGGGGTACGGGCAGTTCTTC | CASSLKGYGQFF
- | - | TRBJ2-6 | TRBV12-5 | TGTGCTAGTGGTTTGGATTCGTCTGGGGCCAACGTCCTGACTTTC | CASGLDSSGANVLTF
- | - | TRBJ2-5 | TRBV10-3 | TGTGCCATCAGTCAGCCAGGGAAGGGGCAAGAGACCCAGTACTTC | CAISQPGKGQETQYF
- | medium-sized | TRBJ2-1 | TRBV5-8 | TGTGCCAGCAGCTTGTCCCTGGGCAGGGGTTGGGGCAATGAGCAGTTCTTC | CASSLSLGRGWGNEQFF
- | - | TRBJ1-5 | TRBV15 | TGTGCCACCAGCAGAGCCTCGAGCAGGGCAGGCGAGCCCCAGCATTTT | CATSRASSRAGEPQHF
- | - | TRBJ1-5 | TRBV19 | TGTGCCAGTAGTACTGGACTTCGGAGCCCCCAGCATTTT | CASSTGLRSPQHF
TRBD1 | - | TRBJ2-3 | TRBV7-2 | TGTGCCAGCAGCTCGGACAGGAGTGAGGGCACAGATACGCAGTATTTT | CASSSDRSEGTDTQYF
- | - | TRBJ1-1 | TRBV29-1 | TGCAGCGTTGAAGGCGGCGGGAACACTGAAGCTTTCTTT | CSVEGGGNTEAFF
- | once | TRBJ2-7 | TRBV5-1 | TGCGCCAGCAGCTTGGCCCCCAGGGAGCAGTACTTC | CASSLAPREQYF
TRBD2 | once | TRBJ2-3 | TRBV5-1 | TGCGCCAGCAGCTTAGCGGGGGCCCGCACAGATACGCAGTATTTT | CASSLAGARTDTQYF
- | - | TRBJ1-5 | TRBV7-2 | TGTGCCAGCAGCTCAGGGTCAGGCAATCAGCCCCAGCATTTT | CASSSGSGNQPQHF
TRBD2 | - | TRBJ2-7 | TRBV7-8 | TGTGCCAGCAGTCTCCCTAGCGGGGGGCCTTCCTACGAGCAGTACTTC | CASSLPSGGPSYEQYF
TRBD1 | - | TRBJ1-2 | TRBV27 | TGTGCCAGCAGTTTAAAACAGGGGTATGGCTACACCTTC | CASSLKQGYGYTF
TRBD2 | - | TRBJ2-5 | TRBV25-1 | TGTGCCAGCAGTGAATATGCTAGCGGGGCAGGAGGGGAGACCCAGTACTTC | CASSEYASGAGGETQYF
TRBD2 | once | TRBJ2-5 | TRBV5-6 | TGTGCCAGCAGCCCACTAGCGGGGGGGCCTCAGACCCAGTACTTC | CASSPLAGGPQTQYF
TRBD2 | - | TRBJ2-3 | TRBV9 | TGTGCCAGCAGCCGTAGCGGGGGGGCCAGGGATACGCAGTATTTT | CASSRSGGARDTQYF
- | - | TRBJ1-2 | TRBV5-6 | TGTGCCAGCAGCTTGGCGTGGGGCGCATCGTCCAACTATGGCTACACCTTC | CASSLAWGASSNYGYTF
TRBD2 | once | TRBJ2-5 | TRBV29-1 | TGCAGCGTGGGGGGACTAGCGGGGAGGGAAGAGACCCAGTACTTC | CSVGGLAGREETQYF
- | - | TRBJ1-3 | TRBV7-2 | TGTGCCAGCAGCTTTAGGGACACCTCTGGAAACACCATATATTTT | CASSFRDTSGNTIYF
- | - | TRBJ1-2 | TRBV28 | TGTGCCAGCAGTTTAAAACAGGGCTATGGCTACACCTTC | CASSLKQGYGYTF
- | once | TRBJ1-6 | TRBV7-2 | TGTGCCAGCAGCCCAACGGGGGTAGGGTCACCCCTCCACTTT | CASSPTGVGSPLHF
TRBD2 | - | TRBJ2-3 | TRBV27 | TGTGCCAGCAGTTTATCGGCTAGCGGGGGGCAACGAAGCACAGATACGCAGTATTTT | CASSLSASGGQRSTDTQYF
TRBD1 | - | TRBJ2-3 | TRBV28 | TGTGCCAGCCGACAGGGACCAGATACGCAGTATTTT | CASRQGPDTQYF
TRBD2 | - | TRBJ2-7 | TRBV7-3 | TGTGCCAGCAGCTTCAGACTAGCGGGGGCGACCGTGGAGCAGTACTTC | CASSFRLAGATVEQYF
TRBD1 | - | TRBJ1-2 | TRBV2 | TGTGCCAGCCAGAAGTCGGGACAGATCCTCTATGGCTACACCTTC | CASQKSGQILYGYTF
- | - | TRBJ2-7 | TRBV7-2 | TGTGCCAGCAGGCAGGGGAAATTGAGCGAGCAGTACTTC | CASRQGKLSEQYF
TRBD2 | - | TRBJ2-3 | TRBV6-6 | TGTGCCAGCAGATCACTAGCGGGGGGAGATACGCAGTATTTT | CASRSLAGGDTQYF
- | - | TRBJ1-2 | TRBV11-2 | TGTGCCAGCAGCTGGGGGGGGGATGGCTACACCTTC | CASSWGGDGYTF
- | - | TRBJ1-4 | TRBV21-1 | TGTGCCAGCAGCGCGACAACTAATGAAAAACTGTTTTTT | CASSATTNEKLFF
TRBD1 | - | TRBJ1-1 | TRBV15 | TGTGCCACCAGCAGCGACAGGGGCAGCGTAGCTTTCTTT | CATSSDRGSVAFF
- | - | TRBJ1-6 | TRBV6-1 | TGTGCCAGCAGTGAATTACCAGGGGATTGGACCCTCCACTTT | CASSELPGDWTLHF
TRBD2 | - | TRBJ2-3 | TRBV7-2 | TGTGCCAGCAGCCGGGTCCGGGGGGGCGGAGATACGCAGTATTTT | CASSRVRGGGDTQYF
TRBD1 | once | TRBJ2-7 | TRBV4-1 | TGCGCCAGCAGCCAAGGCTTGACAGGGCGTGAGCAGTACTTC | CASSQGLTGREQYF
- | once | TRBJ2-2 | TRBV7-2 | TGTGCCAGCAGCCGCGTGACAGGACCCGGGGAGCTGTTTTTT | CASSRVTGPGELFF
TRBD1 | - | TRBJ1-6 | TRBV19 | TGTGCCAGTAGTATGAAGGGACAGGGTAATTCACCCCTCCACTTT | CASSMKGQGNSPLHF
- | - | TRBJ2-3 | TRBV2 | TGTGCCAGCAGCCTCAGGGAAACAGATACGCAGTATTTT | CASSLRETDTQYF
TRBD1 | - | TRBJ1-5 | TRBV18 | TGTGCCAGCTCACTATCGGGACAGGGGGTTCAGCCCCAGCATTTT | CASSLSGQGVQPQHF
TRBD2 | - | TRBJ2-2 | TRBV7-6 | TGTGCCAGCAGTCCCTCGTCTAGCGGGGGGGCCGGCGCGCTGTTTTTT | CASSPSSSGGAGALFF
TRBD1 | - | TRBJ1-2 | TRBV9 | TGTGCCAGCAGCGTAGGGGACAGTCGCGCGCATTCCTTC | CASSVGDSRAHSF
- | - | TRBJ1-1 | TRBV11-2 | TGTGCCAGCAGCTTAGAGTGGGCCGCGAACACTGAAGCTTTCTTT | CASSLEWAANTEAFF
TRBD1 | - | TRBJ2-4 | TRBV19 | TGTGCCAGTACCAGACAGGGGGGAAACATTCAGTACTTC | CASTRQGGNIQYF
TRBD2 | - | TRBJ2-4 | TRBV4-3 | TGCGCCAGCAGCCAAGAGGTTGGGCGGCGGGGGTTTAGAAACATTCAGTACTTC | CASSQEVGRRGFRNIQYF
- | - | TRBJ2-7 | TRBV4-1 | TGCGCCAGCAGCCCTTACCTTCAGTACGAGCAGTACTTC | CASSPYLQYEQYF